This T cell receptor beta chain was documented in a study of blood T cell repertoires in COVID-19. Across the study: COVID-19 samples, acute and convalescent, were from the United States, Italy and Spain.

The germline V and J ends were trimmed by 5 bases and 0 bases, with 13 bases remaining between them. CDR1 is LGHNA, CDR2 YSLEER, per germline. The CDR3 loop spans 15 amino acids. Generated by immunoSEQ multiplex PCR, the TCRdb table keeps only in-frame clones and is missing some. The table has about 69,000 clones, around 77% seen once; the top ten hold approximately 16%. V usage is TRBV4-3 and J usage is TRBJ1-1; no reliable D call. The TCR originated in a man aged 55 to 70 with acute or convalescent COVID-19. Input material: peripheral blood. CDR3 sequence (DNA): TGCGCCAGCAGCACGAGAGTAGAACTGAACACTGAAGCTTTCTTT. Translation gives CASSTRVELNTEAFF.